Below, 7 T cell receptor beta chains from the same sample are listed, as sequenced in a study of T cell responses to AZD1222 COVID-19 vaccine. Produced via immunoSEQ multiplex PCR; TCRdb's table is partial and in-frame only. Counted here are fewer than 150,000 clones, 70% to 90% occurring once; the ten biggest clones make up about 2%. The sequencing used peripheral blood, collected on day 0 of AZD1222 vaccination. Source of these receptors: an adult in good health.

The chain has TRBV29-1 and TRBJ2-7; weak D call: TRBD1 (5 bases). Trimming pared 0 bases from V and 2 bases from J, leaving 17 bases between. The germline V gene encodes CDR1 SQVTM and CDR2 ANQGSEA. This CDR3 region has 16 residues. CDR3 amino acids: CSVEDGYQGKPYEQYF. CDR3 DNA: TGCAGCGTTGAAGATGGGTATCAGGGTAAACCCTACGAGCAGTACTTC.

The chain couples TRBV4-1 to TRBJ1-5, with D perhaps TRBD1 (5 bases). Deletions cut 6 bases from V and 7 bases from J, with 13 bases between. CDR3 length: 13 residues. CDR1 and CDR2 from the germline V gene are MGHRA and YSYEKL. The CDR3: CASSWAGNQPQHF. The CDR3 DNA is TGCGCCAGCAGTTGGGCAGGGAACCAGCCCCAGCATTTT.

This clone was recorded once. The chain has TRBV9 and TRBJ1-1; D is possibly TRBD1 (5 bases). Trimming took off 0 bases at V and 3 bases at J, with 33 bases between the two ends. The CDR3 has 22 amino acids. Germline V CDR1 and CDR2: SGDLS, YYNGEE. Written as DNA, the CDR3 is TGTGCCAGCAGCGTAGCTGGGGGGGGTCGAGTAGGGTTGAAATTTGTGGACACTGAAGCTTTCTTT. Amino acid sequence: CASSVAGGGRVGLKFVDTEAFF.

For the CDR3, the DNA is TGTGCCATCAGCACTAGCTCCTATAATTCACCCCTCCACTTT. This encodes CAISTSSYNSPLHF. This chain uses TRBV10-3 with TRBJ1-6; D not certain. Per the germline V gene, CDR1 is ENHRY and CDR2 is SYGVKD. The CDR3 has 14 amino acids. V gave up 6 bases and J gave up 0 bases, with 6 bases separating them.

This clone was seen once. This chain links TRBV14 with TRBJ2-1; D perhaps matches TRBD1 (6 bases). The V end was cut by 6 bases, the J end by 8 bases, with 14 bases between. CDR1 and CDR2 (germline): SGHDN, FVKESK. CDR3 length equals 13 residues. The CDR3 region is CASSGGRLDEQFF. The CDR3, as DNA: TGTGCCAGCAGTGGGGGCCGGTTGGATGAGCAGTTCTTC.

This clone appeared once. This sequence joins TRBV30 and TRBJ2-3; 14 positions agree with TRBD2. This CDR3 spans 16 amino acids. Trimming cost V 4 bases and J 3 bases; bases outside gene matches: 6. CDR1 and CDR2 from the germline V gene are GTSNPN and SVGIG (reference sequence). The DNA for the CDR3 is TGTGCCTGGACTCCCGGGACTAGCGGGAGAACAGATACGCAGTATTTT. Protein: CAWTPGTSGRTDTQYF.

The chain joins TRBV18 to TRBJ1-1; unclear D gene. Trimming removed 5 bases from V and 5 bases from J, with 15 bases in between. Germline V gene sequence: CDR1 KGHSH, CDR2 LQKENI. There are 14 residues in the CDR3. CDR3 in amino acids: CASSDEVGMTEAFF. CDR3 DNA sequence: TGTGCCAGCTCAGACGAGGTAGGCATGACTGAAGCTTTCTTT. Full variable domain (missing parts from reference TRBV18 and TRBJ1-1): NAGVMQNPRHLVRRRGQEARLRCSPMKGHSHVYWYRQLPEEGLKFMVYLQKENIIDESGMPKERFSAEFPKEGPSILRIQQVVRGDSAAYFCASSDEVGMTEAFFGQGTRLTVV.